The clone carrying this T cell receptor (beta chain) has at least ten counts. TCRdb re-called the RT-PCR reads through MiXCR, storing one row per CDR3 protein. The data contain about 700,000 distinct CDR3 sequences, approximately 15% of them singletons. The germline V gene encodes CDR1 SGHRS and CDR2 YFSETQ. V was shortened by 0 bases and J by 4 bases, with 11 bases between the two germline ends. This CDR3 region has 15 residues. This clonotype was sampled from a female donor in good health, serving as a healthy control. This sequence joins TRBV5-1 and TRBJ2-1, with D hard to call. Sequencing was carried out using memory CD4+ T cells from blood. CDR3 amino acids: CASSLVTLVYNEQFF. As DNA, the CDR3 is TGCGCCAGCAGCTTGGTAACGCTAGTATACAATGAGCAGTTCTTC.